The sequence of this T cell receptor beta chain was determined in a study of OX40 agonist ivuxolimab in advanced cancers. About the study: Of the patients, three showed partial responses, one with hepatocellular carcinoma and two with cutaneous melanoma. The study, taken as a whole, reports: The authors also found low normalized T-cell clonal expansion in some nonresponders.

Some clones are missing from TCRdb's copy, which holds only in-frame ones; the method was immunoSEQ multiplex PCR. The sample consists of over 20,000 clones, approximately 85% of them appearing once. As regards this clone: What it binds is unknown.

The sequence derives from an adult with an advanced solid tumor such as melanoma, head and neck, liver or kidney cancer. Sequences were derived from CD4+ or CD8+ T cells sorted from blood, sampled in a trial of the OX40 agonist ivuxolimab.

The CDR3 nucleotides are TGTGCCAGCAGCTTGACGCGGGAGGGCCGGGAGACCCAGTACTTC. Amino acids: CASSLTREGRETQYF. The gene calls are TRBV7-6 and TRBJ2-5; 9 positions match TRBD2. CDR1 and CDR2 (germline): SGHVS, FNYEAQ. V lost 3 bases and J lost 5; bases outside the gene matches: 7. The length of the CDR3 is 15 residues.